Described below is a single T cell receptor beta chain sequence and its context. This clone has just one count. No antigen is known for it. Base qualities are not provided; no much larger clone lies one nucleotide away. The source of the sample is a study of T cell responses to AZD1222 COVID-19 vaccine (dated by TCRdb to about 2021). About the full investigation: TCR sequencing was performed for about 240 trial participants, of whom around 200 were given two doses of AZD1222 and 26 were given two doses of MenACWY control vaccine. Trial participants were enrolled into age subgroups of 18-55, 56-69 and 70-plus years, which contained around 140, 26 and 57 TCR-sequenced participants, respectively. Overall study results and their limits: Reportedly, close to half of the unique spike-specific TCRs recognized epitopes lying outside the regions that are mutated in the B.1.351 and B.1.1.7 variants. Most participants were white British and females outnumbered males, and the authors suggested that clonal diversity may have been underestimated. Conclusions about previously exposed vaccinees are limited because only six or seven AZD1222 recipients were SARS-CoV-2 seropositive at baseline. In the small 56-69-year group, the increase in depth fell short of significance, most likely because of low power. Vaccine-associated CD4 TCRs spanned the whole spike protein, with dominant responses in regions 160-218 and 743-854. After two AZD1222 doses, both the breadth and the depth of spike-specific TCRs were significantly higher than at day 0 and than in MenACWY recipients. Because no samples from the day 14 peak response were available, repertoires could be characterized only after the peak T cell response.

The time point label, read with the paper, signifies: baseline before first vaccination. The label giving this sample's treatment or condition can be read as: meningococcal conjugate vaccine given as trial control. Vaccinee samples were obtained from the UK trials COV001 and COV002, which included a single-blind randomized controlled phase 2/3 trial of AZD1222 (ChAdOx1 nCoV-19) in healthy adults. For TCRbeta chain sequencing, PBMC samples were collected from trial participants at day 0 and at day 28 after the second dose. The CDR3 regions of human TCRbeta chains were analyzed by immunosequencing. The published analysis was carried out like this. TCRs in the repertoires were matched against a reference library of SARS-CoV-2-specific TCRs that had been generated with the MIRA antigen-specificity platform. Breadth was defined as the fraction of unique TCRs that were SARS-CoV-2-associated, and depth was defined as the fraction of total T cells that were SARS-CoV-2-associated. Each spike-specific TCR was assigned to its reactive spike region and to a CD4 or CD8 class using the MIRA data. Log10-transformed breadth and depth values were compared by one-way ANOVA with Sidak's multiple comparisons tests. TCRdb obtained this table from immuneACCESS and retained in-frame rearrangements with V and J assigned. These tables miss some clones; where compared with another copy, unresolved V genes account for less than half of the shortfall, and the remainder is unexplained. The V and J calls and clone size were taken over from that table, and D and trimming were inferred from the DNA. Present in this sample are roughly 70,000 clones, less than 85% of which were seen just once. Approximately 23% of the sample is taken by the ten largest.

This receptor was taken from an adult in good health. The sample was peripheral blood, taken on day 0 of MenACWY control vaccination.

The CDR3 has the sequence CASSTEGQGHQPQHF. The DNA is TGTGCCAGTAGTACCGAGGGACAGGGGCATCAGCCCCAGCATTTT. Recombination linked TRBV19 to TRBJ1-5, and 10 bases in between align with TRBD1. Spanning cysteine to phenylalanine, the CDR3 consists of 15 amino acids. Only the CDR3 region is kept as DNA, spanning 45 bases read in frame from base 1. The germline V gene (reference sequence) specifies LNHDA as CDR1 and SQIVND as CDR2. Trimming takes 4 bases off V and 5 bases off J; junction bases not matched to a gene: 5.